This T cell receptor beta chain was identified during a study of technical replicates of blood from several donors. V gave up 5 bases and J gave up 3 bases; unmatched junction bases: 6. In germline, CDR1 is SEHNR, CDR2 FQNEAQ (reference sequence). The CDR3 is 14 amino acids. Assay: immunoSEQ multiplex PCR; the TCRdb copy retains only in-frame clones and omits some. This sample has approximately 81,000 clones; around 95% occur once, and the top ten carry 0.36%. The chain employs TRBV7-9 and TRBJ2-5; 7 bases agree with TRBD1. The sequence was collected from a human donor in good health. Sequencing was carried out using T cells isolated from PBMCs. The DNA of the CDR3 is TGTGCCAGCAGCCCGCCCGACAGGGAAGAGACCCAGTACTTC. It encodes CASSPPDREETQYF.